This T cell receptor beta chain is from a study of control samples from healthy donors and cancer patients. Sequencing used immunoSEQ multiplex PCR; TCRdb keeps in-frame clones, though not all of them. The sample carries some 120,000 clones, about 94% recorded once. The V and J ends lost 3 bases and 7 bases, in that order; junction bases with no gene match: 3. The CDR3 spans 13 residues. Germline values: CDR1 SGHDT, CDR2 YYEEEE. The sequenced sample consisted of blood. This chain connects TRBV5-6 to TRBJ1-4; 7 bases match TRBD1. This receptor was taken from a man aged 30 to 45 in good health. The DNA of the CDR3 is TGTGCCAGCAGCTCAGACAGGGCTGAAAAACTGTTTTTT. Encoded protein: CASSSDRAEKLFF.